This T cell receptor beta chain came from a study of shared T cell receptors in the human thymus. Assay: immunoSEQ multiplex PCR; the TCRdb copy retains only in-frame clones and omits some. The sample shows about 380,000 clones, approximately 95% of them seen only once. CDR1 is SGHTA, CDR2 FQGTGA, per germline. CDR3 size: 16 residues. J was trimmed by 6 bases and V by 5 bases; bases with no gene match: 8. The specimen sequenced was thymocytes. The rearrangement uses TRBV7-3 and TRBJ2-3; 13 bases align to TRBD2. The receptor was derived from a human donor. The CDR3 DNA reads TGTGCCAGCAGCCCGTGGACTAGCGGGAGAGGTGATACGCAGTATTTT. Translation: CASSPWTSGRGDTQYF.